The entry that follows covers one TCR beta chain sequence. Its antigen is currently unknown. The sample originates from a study of T cells expressing NK-cell markers. On the study more broadly: The TCR beta repertoires were obtained from sorted CD3+CD56+NKG2C+, CD3+CD56+NKG2C- and CD3+CD56-NKG2C+ T cells. Sequenced donors, eight in total, included seven who were HCMV-seropositive and one who was seronegative. Study-level points and caveats: Certain NKG2C+ T cell clones were expanded, and their HCMV specificity remained unclear.

Production of TCR beta cDNA relied on 5'RACE template switching with UMIs. From the 5' RACE reads, TCRdb lists one entry per CDR3 protein and no DNA. The table for this sample gives 500,000 to 700,000 distinct CDR3 sequences. Looked up from germline, CDR1 is SEHNR and CDR2 is FQNEAQ (reference sequence). The CDR3 consists of 14 residues. The receptor was derived from a man between 18 and 29 years old in good health. This chain joins TRBV7-9 and TRBJ2-3. Sequenced input: blood T cells: a sorted CD56 or NKG2C T cell subset, CD4+ or CD8+ T cells, or bulk PBMC T cells (not recorded which). The CDR3 sequence: CASSLAFTADTQYF.